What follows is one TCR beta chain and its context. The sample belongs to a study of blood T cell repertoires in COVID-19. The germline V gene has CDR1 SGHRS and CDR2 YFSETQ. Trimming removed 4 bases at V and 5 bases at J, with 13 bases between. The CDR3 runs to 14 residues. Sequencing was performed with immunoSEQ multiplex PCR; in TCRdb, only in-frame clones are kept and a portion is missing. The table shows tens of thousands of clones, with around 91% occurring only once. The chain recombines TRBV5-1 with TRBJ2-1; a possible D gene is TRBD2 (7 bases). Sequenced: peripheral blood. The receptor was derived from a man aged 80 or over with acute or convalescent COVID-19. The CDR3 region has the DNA TGCGCCAGCAGCCTGGTAGGGGGGGACAATGAGCAGTTCTTC. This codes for CASSLVGGDNEQFF.